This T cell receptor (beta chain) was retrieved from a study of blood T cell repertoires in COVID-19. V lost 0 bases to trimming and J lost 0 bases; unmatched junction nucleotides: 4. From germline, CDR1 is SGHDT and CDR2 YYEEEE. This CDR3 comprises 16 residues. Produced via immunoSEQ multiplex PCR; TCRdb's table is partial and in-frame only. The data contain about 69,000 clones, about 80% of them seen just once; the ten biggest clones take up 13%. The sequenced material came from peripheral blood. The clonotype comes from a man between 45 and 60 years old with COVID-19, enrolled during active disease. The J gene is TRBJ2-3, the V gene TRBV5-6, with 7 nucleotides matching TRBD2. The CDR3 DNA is TGTGCCAGCAGCTTGGTCGGGACTATTAGCACAGATACGCAGTATTTT. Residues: CASSLVGTISTDTQYF.